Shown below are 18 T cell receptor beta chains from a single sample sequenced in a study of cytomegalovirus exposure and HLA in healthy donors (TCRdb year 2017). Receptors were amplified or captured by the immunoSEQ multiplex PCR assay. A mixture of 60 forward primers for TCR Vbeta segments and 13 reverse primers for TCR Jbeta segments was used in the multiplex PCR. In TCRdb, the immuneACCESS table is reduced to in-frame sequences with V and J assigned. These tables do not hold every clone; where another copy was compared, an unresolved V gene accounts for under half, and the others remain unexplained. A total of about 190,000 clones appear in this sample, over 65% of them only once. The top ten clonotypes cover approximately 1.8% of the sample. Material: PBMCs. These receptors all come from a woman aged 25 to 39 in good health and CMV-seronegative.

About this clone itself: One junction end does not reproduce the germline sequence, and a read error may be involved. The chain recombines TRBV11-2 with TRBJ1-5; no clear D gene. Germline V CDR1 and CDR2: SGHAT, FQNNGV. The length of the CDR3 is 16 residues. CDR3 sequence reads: CASSLDSFYSNQPQHF. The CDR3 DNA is TGTGCCAGCAGCCTAGATAGCTTTTATAGCAATCAGCCCCAGCATTTT.

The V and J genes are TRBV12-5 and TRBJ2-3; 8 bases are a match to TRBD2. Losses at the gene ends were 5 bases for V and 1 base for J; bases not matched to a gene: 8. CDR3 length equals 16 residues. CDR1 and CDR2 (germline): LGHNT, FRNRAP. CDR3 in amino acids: CASGSRVAGRTDTQYF. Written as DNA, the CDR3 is TGTGCTAGTGGTAGCCGGGTAGCGGGGCGCACAGATACGCAGTATTTT.

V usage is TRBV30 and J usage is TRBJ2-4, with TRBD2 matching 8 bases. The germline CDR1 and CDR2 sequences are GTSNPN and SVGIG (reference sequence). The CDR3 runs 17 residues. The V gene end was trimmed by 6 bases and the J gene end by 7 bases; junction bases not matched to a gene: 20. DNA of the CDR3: TGTGCCTGCCAGGTGGGACTAAGCGGGGGATACCATAACATTCAGTACTTC. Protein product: CACQVGLSGGYHNIQYF. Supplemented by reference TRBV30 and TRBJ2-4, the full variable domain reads SQTIHQWPATLVQPVGSPLSLECTVEGTSNPNLYWYRQAAGRGLQLLFYSVGIGQISSEVPQNLSASRPQDRQFILSSKKLLLSDSGFYLCACQVGLSGGYHNIQYFGAGTRLSVL.

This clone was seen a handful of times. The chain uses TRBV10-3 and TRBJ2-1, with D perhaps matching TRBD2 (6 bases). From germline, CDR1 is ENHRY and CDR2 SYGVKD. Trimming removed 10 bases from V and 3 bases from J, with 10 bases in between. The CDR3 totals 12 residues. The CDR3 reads CASGDFYNEQFF. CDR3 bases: TGTGCCAGCGGGGATTTCTACAATGAGCAGTTCTTC.

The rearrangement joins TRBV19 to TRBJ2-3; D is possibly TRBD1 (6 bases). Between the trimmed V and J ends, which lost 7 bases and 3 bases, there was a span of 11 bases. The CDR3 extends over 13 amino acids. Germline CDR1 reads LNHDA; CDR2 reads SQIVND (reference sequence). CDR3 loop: CASTQGRTDTQYF. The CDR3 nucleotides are TGTGCCAGTACGCAGGGGCGGACAGATACGCAGTATTTT.

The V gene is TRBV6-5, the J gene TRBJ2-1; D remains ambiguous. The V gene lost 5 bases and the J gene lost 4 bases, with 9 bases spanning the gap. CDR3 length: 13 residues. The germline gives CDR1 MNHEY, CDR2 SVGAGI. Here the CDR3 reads CASSRGPYNEQFF. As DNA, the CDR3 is TGTGCCAGCAGTAGAGGTCCTTACAATGAGCAGTTCTTC.

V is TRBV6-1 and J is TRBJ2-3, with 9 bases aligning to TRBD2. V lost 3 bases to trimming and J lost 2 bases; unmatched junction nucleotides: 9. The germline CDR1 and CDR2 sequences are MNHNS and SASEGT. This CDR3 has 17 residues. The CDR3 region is CASSEPAGGGLTDTQYF. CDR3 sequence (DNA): TGTGCCAGCAGTGAGCCAGCGGGGGGCGGTCTCACAGATACGCAGTATTTT.

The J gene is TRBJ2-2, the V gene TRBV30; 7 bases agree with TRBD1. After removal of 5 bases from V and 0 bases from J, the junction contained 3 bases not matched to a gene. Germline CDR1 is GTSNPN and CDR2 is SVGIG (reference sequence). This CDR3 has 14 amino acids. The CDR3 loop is CAWSGQTNTGELFF. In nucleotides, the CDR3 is TGTGCCTGGTCGGGACAGACGAACACCGGGGAGCTGTTTTTT.

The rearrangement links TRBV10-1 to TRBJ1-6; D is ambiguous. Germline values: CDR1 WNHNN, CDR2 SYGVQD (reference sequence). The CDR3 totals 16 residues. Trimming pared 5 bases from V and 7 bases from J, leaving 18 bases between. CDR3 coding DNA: TGCGCCAGCAGTACGGCCGCAACTAGGACCAATTCACCCCTCCACTTT. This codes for CASSTAATRTNSPLHF.

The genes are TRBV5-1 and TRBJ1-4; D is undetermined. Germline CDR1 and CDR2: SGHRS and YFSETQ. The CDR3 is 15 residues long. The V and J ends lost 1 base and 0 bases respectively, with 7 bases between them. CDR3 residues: CASSLNGATNEKLFF. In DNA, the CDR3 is TGCGCCAGCAGCTTGAACGGGGCAACTAATGAAAAACTGTTTTTT.

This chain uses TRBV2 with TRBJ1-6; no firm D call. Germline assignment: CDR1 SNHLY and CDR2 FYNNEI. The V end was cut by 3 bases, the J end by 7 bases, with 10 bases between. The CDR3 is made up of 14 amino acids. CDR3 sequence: CASSDTRRNSPLHF. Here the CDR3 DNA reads TGTGCCAGCAGTGACACGAGGAGGAATTCACCCCTCCACTTT. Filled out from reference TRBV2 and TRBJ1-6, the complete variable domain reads EPEVTQTPSHQVTQMGQEVILRCVPISNHLYFYWYRQILGQKVEFLVSFYNNEISEKSEIFDDQFSVERPDGSNFTLKIRSTKLEDSAMYFCASSDTRRNSPLHFGNGTRLTVT.

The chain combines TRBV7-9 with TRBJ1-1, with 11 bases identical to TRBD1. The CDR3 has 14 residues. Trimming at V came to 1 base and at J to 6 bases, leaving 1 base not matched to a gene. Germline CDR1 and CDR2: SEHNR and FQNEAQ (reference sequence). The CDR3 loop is CASSLVGQGAEAFF. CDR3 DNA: TGTGCCAGCAGCTTAGTGGGACAGGGGGCTGAAGCTTTCTTT.

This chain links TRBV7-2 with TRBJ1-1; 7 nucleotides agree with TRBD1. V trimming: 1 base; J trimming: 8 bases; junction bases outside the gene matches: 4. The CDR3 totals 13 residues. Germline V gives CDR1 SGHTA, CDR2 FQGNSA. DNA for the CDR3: TGTGCCAGCAGCTTAGGAGGGGGCGTGGAAGCTTTCTTT. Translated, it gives CASSLGGGVEAFF.

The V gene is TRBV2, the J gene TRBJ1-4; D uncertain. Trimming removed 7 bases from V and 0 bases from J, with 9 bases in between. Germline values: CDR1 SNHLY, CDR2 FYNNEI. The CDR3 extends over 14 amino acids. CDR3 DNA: TGTGCCAGCAAGCTAATGGCAACTAATGAAAAACTGTTTTTT. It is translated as CASKLMATNEKLFF.

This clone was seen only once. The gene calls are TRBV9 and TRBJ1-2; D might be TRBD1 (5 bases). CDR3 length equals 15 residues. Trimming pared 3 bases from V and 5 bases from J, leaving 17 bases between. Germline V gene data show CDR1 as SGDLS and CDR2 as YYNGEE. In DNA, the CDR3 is TGTGCCAGCAGCGCCGATACCGGGACTTTTTATGGCTACACCTTC. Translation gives CASSADTGTFYGYTF.

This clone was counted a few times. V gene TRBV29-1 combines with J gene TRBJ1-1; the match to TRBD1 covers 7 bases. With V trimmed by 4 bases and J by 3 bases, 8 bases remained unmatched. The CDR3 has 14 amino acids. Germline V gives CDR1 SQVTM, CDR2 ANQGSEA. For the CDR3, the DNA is TGCAGCGTTGCCCGGGACAGCTCATACACTGAAGCTTTCTTT. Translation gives CSVARDSSYTEAFF.

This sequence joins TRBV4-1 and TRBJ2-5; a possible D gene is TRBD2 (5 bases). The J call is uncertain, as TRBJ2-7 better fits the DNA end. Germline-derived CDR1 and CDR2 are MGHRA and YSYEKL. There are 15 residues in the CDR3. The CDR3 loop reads CASRVGVGGPYEQYF. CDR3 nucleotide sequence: TGCGCCAGCAGGGTGGGAGTGGGCGGTCCCTACGAGCAGTACTTC.

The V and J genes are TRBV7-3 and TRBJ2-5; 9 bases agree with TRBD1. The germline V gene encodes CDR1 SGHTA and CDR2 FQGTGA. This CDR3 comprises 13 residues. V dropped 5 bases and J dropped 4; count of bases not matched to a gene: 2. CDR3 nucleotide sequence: TGTGCCAGCAGCCTGGACAGGGGAGAGACCCAGTACTTC. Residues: CASSLDRGETQYF. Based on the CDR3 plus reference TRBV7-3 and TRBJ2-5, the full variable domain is GAGVSQTPSNKVTEKGKYVELRCDPISGHTALYWYRQSLGQGPEFLIYFQGTGAADDSGLPNDRFFAVRPEGSVSTLKIQRTERGDSAVYLCASSLDRGETQYFGPGTRLLVL.